This T cell receptor (beta chain) appears in the sequencing data of a study of human T cells and chemical hapten exposure. On the study more broadly: Patients additionally received therapeutic doses of diphenylcyclopropenone on the scalp once a week, and this continued throughout the approximately 22-week study.

Regarding the study as a whole: Relative to control repertoires, expanded TCRs gave rise to significantly more large CDR3 similarity clusters.

This clonotype was counted ten times or more. As yet, its antigen is unknown. TCRdb ran MiXCR on the RACE reads and lists one entry per CDR3 protein. In the table there are some 120,000 distinct CDR3 sequences, around an eighth of which are singletons. The time point: patch test 1, 2 weeks after DPC sensitization. Treatment noted: therapeutic diphenylcyclopropenone sensitization with weekly scalp DPC. The drawing of blood occurred before each patch test was applied. Trimming removed 0 bases from V and 3 bases from J; junction bases left unmatched: 9. The CDR3 has 17 amino acids. Germline V gives CDR1 MNHEY, CDR2 SVGEGT.

The chain recombines TRBV6-2 or TRBV6-3 with TRBJ2-3; 7 bases line up with TRBD2. Sequences were derived from whole blood, sampled in connection with sensitization to the hapten diphenylcyclopropenone (DPC). The clonotype originates from a woman between 50 and 59 years old with alopecia areata. Some clones in this sample may be carry-over from other donors' samples. This CDR3 is CASSYSIGDYKTDTQYF. In DNA, the CDR3 is TGTGCCAGCAGTTACTCGATCGGGGACTACAAGACAGATACGCAGTATTTT.